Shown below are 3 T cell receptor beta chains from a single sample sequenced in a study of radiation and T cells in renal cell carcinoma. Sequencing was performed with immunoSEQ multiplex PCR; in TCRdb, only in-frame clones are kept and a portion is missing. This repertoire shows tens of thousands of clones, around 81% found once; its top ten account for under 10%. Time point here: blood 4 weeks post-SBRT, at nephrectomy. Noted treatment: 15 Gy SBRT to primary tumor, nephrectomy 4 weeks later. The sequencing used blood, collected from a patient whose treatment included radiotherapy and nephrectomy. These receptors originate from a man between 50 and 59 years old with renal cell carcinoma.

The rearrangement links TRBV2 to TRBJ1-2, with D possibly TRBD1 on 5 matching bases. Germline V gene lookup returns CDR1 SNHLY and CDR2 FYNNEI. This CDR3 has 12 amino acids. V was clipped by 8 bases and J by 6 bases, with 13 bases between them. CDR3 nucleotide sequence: TGTGCCAGCTCGCCAGGGACGAATGGCTACACCTTC. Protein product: CASSPGTNGYTF.

The CDR3 spells CSVGRDGAYEQYF. In DNA form, the CDR3 reads TGCAGCGTTGGAAGGGACGGTGCCTACGAGCAGTACTTC. V usage is TRBV29-1 and J usage is TRBJ2-7; D may correspond to TRBD1 or TRBD2 (5 bases each). This CDR3 spans 13 amino acids. V was clipped by 4 bases and J by 2 bases, with 12 bases between them. Germline V gives CDR1 SQVTM, CDR2 ANQGSEA.

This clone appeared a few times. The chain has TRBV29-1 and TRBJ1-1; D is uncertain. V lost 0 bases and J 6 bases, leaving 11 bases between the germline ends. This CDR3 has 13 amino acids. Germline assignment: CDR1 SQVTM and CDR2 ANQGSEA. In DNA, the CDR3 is TGCAGCGTTGAAGATCAACATGGGGCTGAAGCTTTCTTT. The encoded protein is CSVEDQHGAEAFF.